The source of this T cell receptor (beta chain) is a study of blood T cell repertoires in COVID-19. As for the study in general: COVID-19 samples, acute and convalescent, were from the United States, Italy and Spain. PBMCs, B-cell-depleted T cells, or T cells provided the cDNA or gDNA that made up the material.

The authors' processing: Amplified reference gene primers provided the basis for estimating nucleated cell counts. Clones were sequenced by immunoSEQ multiplex PCR, and TCRdb holds only the in-frame ones, with some missing. The DNA was the basis for D and trimming; V, J and clone size are from that table. The repertoire includes 50,000 to 55,000 clones, over 75% of them detected once, and approximately 14% sits in the top ten. Germline CDR1 MDHEN, CDR2 SYDVKM. J lost 10 bases, V lost 2 bases, and 11 bases had no gene match. This CDR3 contains 15 residues. The V call is TRBV28, the J call TRBJ1-1; 9 bases line up with TRBD1. Sequenced: peripheral blood. The clonotype comes from a man between 65 and 85 years old with acute or convalescent COVID-19. The CDR3 coding sequence is TGTGCCAGCAGTTTACCGGACAGGGGAAGGGCTGGAGCTTTCTTT. Protein: CASSLPDRGRAGAFF.